The source of this T cell receptor (beta chain) is a study of T cell repertoires in cytomegalovirus infection. CDR3 size: 15 residues. V lost 5 bases, J lost 4 bases, and 16 bases lay in between. CDR1 is SGHAT, CDR2 FQNNGV, per germline. TCRdb processed the reads anew with MiXCR; each CDR3 protein has one entry. The sample holds 150,000 to 200,000 distinct CDR3 sequences, about 30% seen once. What was sequenced was PBMCs. The origin of this receptor is a human donor in good health (CMV status not recorded). Some clones in this sample may be carry-over from other donors' samples. The chain joins TRBV11-2 to TRBJ2-3; either TRBD1 or TRBD2 may fit D (6 bases each). The CDR3 loop is CASSDHLGGADTQYF. CDR3 in DNA: TGTGCCAGCAGCGACCATTTGGGGGGCGCAGATACGCAGTATTTT.